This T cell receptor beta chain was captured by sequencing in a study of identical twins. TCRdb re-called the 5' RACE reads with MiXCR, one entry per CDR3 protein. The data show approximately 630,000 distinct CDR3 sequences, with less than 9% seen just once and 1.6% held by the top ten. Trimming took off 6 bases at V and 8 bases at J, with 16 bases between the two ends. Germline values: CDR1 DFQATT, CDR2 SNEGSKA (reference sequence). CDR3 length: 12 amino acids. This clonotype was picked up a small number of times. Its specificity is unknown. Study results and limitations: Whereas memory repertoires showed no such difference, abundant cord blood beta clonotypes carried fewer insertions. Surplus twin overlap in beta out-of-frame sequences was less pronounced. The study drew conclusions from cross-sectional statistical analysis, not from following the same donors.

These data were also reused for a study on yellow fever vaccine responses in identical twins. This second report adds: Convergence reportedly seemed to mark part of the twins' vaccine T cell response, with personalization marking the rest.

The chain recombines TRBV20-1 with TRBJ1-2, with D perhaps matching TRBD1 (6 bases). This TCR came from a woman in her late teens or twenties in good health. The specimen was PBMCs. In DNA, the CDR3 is TGCAGTGCGCAACAGGGATTGGGGGGCTACACCTTC. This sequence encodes CSAQQGLGGYTF.